Presented here are 31 T cell receptor beta chains from one specimen sequenced in a study of blood T cell repertoires in COVID-19. Assay used: immunoSEQ multiplex PCR; TCRdb lists only in-frame clones, some missing. Here the sample spans 140,000 to 150,000 clones, over 80% being singletons. Sequenced material: peripheral blood. All receptors derive from a man aged 55 to 69 with active or convalescent COVID-19.

V usage is TRBV5-4 and J usage is TRBJ2-7; 15 nucleotides line up with TRBD2. CDR1 is SGHNT and CDR2 is YYREEE in the germline V gene (reference sequence). V was pared by 4 bases and J by 6 bases, with 5 bases of the junction left unmatched. CDR3 length: 15 amino acids. This chain's CDR3 is CASSPGLAGGFEQYF. CDR3 bases: TGTGCCAGCAGCCCGGGACTAGCGGGAGGCTTCGAGCAGTACTTC.

The chain uses TRBV11-2 and TRBJ2-3, with a weak D call TRBD2 (6 bases). Per germline, CDR1 SGHAT and CDR2 FQNNGV. The CDR3 sequence is 15 residues long. Trimming pared 3 bases from V and 5 bases from J, leaving 15 bases between. The CDR3: CASSFSPGVLDTQYF. The DNA for the CDR3 is TGTGCCAGCAGCTTCTCCCCGGGAGTGTTAGATACGCAGTATTTT.

The CDR3 loop reads CASSLEAELGKLFF. CDR3 DNA sequence: TGTGCCAGCAGCTTAGAGGCGGAGCTGGGAAAACTGTTTTTT. The chain joins TRBV11-2 to TRBJ1-4; D remains unclear. Trimming removed 0 bases from V and 10 bases from J, with 12 bases in between. Germline lookup yields CDR1 SGHAT and CDR2 FQNNGV. The CDR3 has 14 residues.

The gene calls are TRBV24-1 and TRBJ2-4; the match to TRBD1 covers 9 bases. Germline CDR1 reads KGHDR; CDR2 reads SFDVKD. CDR3 length: 15 amino acids. V was clipped by 4 bases and J by 3 bases; unmatched bases: 3. For the CDR3, the DNA is TGTGCCACCAGTGACTCGGGACAGGGCAAAAACATTCAGTACTTC. This encodes CATSDSGQGKNIQYF.

The J gene is TRBJ2-1, the V gene TRBV7-6; D gene unclear. The V and J ends lost 2 bases and 0 bases respectively, with 5 bases between them. Germline loops: CDR1 SGHVS, CDR2 FNYEAQ. The CDR3 is 14 residues long. The CDR3 nucleotides are TGTGCCAGCAGCTTAAGCTACTCCTACAATGAGCAGTTCTTC. Translating gives CASSLSYSYNEQFF.

The chain links TRBV6-5 to TRBJ1-2, with TRBD1 matching 11 bases. Germline values: CDR1 MNHEY, CDR2 SVGAGI. This CDR3 contains 13 residues. The V and J ends lost 5 bases and 7 bases, in that order; junction bases with no gene match: 3. The CDR3 DNA sequence: TGTGCCAGCAGTACCGGGACAGGGGGTGGCTACACCTTC. Translated: CASSTGTGGGYTF.

V is TRBV15 and J is TRBJ2-5; 9 bases map to TRBD1. The CDR3 runs 16 residues. J was trimmed by 4 bases and V by 3 bases; bases with no gene match: 9. In germline, CDR1 is LNHNV, CDR2 YYDKDF (reference sequence). This chain's CDR3 is CATSSLPGQGRETQYF. CDR3 sequence (DNA): TGTGCCACCAGCAGTCTCCCGGGACAGGGAAGAGAGACCCAGTACTTC.

This clone came up a few times. The chain carries TRBV2 and TRBJ2-1, with D perhaps matching TRBD2 (5 bases). CDR3 length: 14 residues. In germline, CDR1 is SNHLY, CDR2 FYNNEI. V lost 8 bases, J lost 10 bases, and 21 bases lay in between. CDR3 region: CASHGVRRGPEQFF. The DNA for the CDR3 is TGTGCCAGCCACGGGGTGCGGAGAGGGCCGGAGCAGTTCTTC.

The CDR3 region is CSVEPLESGGRNIQYF. Written as DNA, the CDR3 is TGCAGCGTTGAACCCCTCGAGTCGGGGGGGAGAAACATTCAGTACTTC. This sequence joins TRBV29-1 and TRBJ2-4, with 8 nucleotides matching TRBD2. Germline-derived CDR1 and CDR2 are SQVTM and ANQGSEA. Germline trimming cut 2 bases from V and 6 bases from J; bases unmatched to any gene: 12. The CDR3 extends over 16 amino acids.

The rearrangement links TRBV11-2 to TRBJ2-2, with 10 bases matching TRBD2. V lost 5 bases to trimming and J lost 5 bases; unmatched junction nucleotides: 8. The CDR3 extends over 16 amino acids. Germline CDR1 reads SGHAT; CDR2 reads FQNNGV. As DNA, the CDR3 is TGTGCCAGCAGCCCGCCGAAACTAGCGGGAACCGGGGAGCTGTTTTTT. Amino acids: CASSPPKLAGTGELFF.

The chain links TRBV29-1 to TRBJ2-3, with TRBD2 matching 11 bases. Per the germline V gene, CDR1 is SQVTM and CDR2 is ANQGSEA. The CDR3 extends over 14 amino acids. V lost 5 bases and J lost 2; bases outside the gene matches: 3. CDR3 protein: CSVTTSGTTDTQYF. CDR3 sequence (DNA): TGCAGCGTTACGACTAGCGGGACCACAGATACGCAGTATTTT.

The genes are TRBV5-5 and TRBJ1-2, with D possibly TRBD1 on 6 matching bases. The CDR3 has 13 amino acids. The V gene lost 0 bases and the J gene lost 6 bases, with 9 bases spanning the gap. CDR1 is SGHKS, CDR2 YYEKEE, per germline (reference sequence). CDR3 in amino acids: CASSLETGNGYTF. DNA for the CDR3: TGTGCCAGCAGCTTGGAAACAGGGAATGGCTACACCTTC.

This clone was observed a single time. The genes are TRBV7-2 and TRBJ2-7; tentative D call: TRBD2 (6 bases). CDR3 length: 16 amino acids. The germline V gene encodes CDR1 SGHTA and CDR2 FQGNSA. Trimming cost V 1 base and J 4 bases, with 17 bases left between them. Here the CDR3 reads CASSLGSRLVWYEQYF. The CDR3 DNA reads TGTGCCAGCAGCTTAGGGTCCCGACTAGTTTGGTACGAGCAGTACTTC.

The chain combines TRBV24-1 with TRBJ2-7; 10 bases match TRBD1. After removal of 7 bases from V and 5 bases from J, the junction contained 10 bases not matched to a gene. The CDR3 totals 15 residues. The germline V gene encodes CDR1 KGHDR and CDR2 SFDVKD. The CDR3 loop reads CATSQRDRGSDEQYF. DNA for the CDR3: TGTGCCACCAGCCAAAGGGACAGGGGCTCGGACGAGCAGTACTTC.

The chain links TRBV27 to TRBJ2-7; D might be TRBD2 (5 bases). V lost 4 bases and J 6 bases, leaving 7 bases between the germline ends. The CDR3 is made up of 11 amino acids. Germline values: CDR1 MNHEY, CDR2 SMNVEV (reference sequence). CDR3 DNA sequence: TGTGCCAGCAGTTCGGGGTCCGAGCAGTACTTC. It encodes CASSSGSEQYF.

This clone was detected only a few times. This chain links TRBV4-2 with TRBJ2-2; 10 bases agree with TRBD1. CDR1 and CDR2 (germline): LGHNA, YNFKEQ. V lost 3 bases, J lost 5 bases, and 6 bases stayed unmatched. CDR3 length: 16 residues. The CDR3 DNA reads TGTGCCAGCAGCCAGGGGCCGGGACAGGGGACCGGGGAGCTGTTTTTT. This translates into CASSQGPGQGTGELFF.

The rearrangement uses TRBV7-2 and TRBJ1-3; 7 bases fit TRBD1. The CDR3 spans 14 residues. V was clipped by 5 bases and J by 2 bases; unmatched bases: 3. CDR1 is SGHTA, CDR2 FQGNSA, per germline. CDR3 in amino acids: CASSITGAGNTIYF. CDR3 coding DNA: TGTGCCAGCAGCATTACAGGGGCTGGAAACACCATATATTTT.

This chain connects TRBV4-2 to TRBJ2-2; 13 nucleotides align to TRBD2. V was clipped by 4 bases and J by 4 bases; unmatched bases: 9. The germline gives CDR1 LGHNA, CDR2 YNFKEQ. The CDR3 is 18 residues long. The CDR3 loop reads CASSRPLAGGPSTGELFF. The CDR3 DNA sequence: TGTGCCAGCAGCCGCCCACTAGCGGGAGGGCCCAGCACCGGGGAGCTGTTTTTT.

The chain is built from TRBV3-1 (or the pseudogene TRBV3-2) and TRBJ2-3; possibly TRBD2 for D (5 bases). V was shortened by 1 base and J by 4 bases, with 9 bases between the two germline ends. Per germline, CDR1 LGHDT and CDR2 YNNKEL (reference sequence). The CDR3 sequence is 14 residues long. The CDR3 spells CASSQGGPADTQYF. The CDR3 bases are TGTGCCAGCAGCCAAGGAGGGCCAGCAGATACGCAGTATTTT.

The J gene is TRBJ2-1, the V gene TRBV2; a weak D match, TRBD1 (5 bases). There are 14 residues in the CDR3. V lost 6 bases to trimming and J lost 0 bases, with 9 bases between them. Germline values: CDR1 SNHLY, CDR2 FYNNEI. This CDR3 reads CASRTDRSYNEQFF. DNA for the CDR3: TGTGCCAGCAGGACAGACCGCTCCTACAATGAGCAGTTCTTC.

This rearrangement joins TRBV5-1 to TRBJ1-6; TRBD1 aligns across 7 bases. This CDR3 has 14 amino acids. V was clipped by 4 bases and J by 8 bases; unmatched bases: 6. Germline values: CDR1 SGHRS, CDR2 YFSETQ. The CDR3 DNA follows: TGCGCCAGCAGCACCCGGGACAGCGATTCACCCCTCCACTTT. Its protein product is CASSTRDSDSPLHF. Based on the CDR3 plus reference TRBV5-1 and TRBJ1-6, the full variable domain is KAGVTQTPRYLIKTRGQQVTLSCSPISGHRSVSWYQQTPGQGLQFLFEYFSETQRNKGNFPGRFSGRQFSNSRSEMNVSTLELGDSALYLCASSTRDSDSPLHFGNGTRLTVT.

The V gene is TRBV21-1, the J gene TRBJ2-1; the table calls TRBD2, which could not be checked here. TRBV21-1 is assigned pseudogene status. The CDR3 has 16 amino acids. The CDR3 is CASSKGWRGAYNEQFF. CDR3 coding DNA: TGTGCCAGCAGCAAGGGGTGGCGGGGTGCCTACAATGAGCAGTTCTTC.

The rearrangement joins TRBV7-6 to TRBJ2-3, with TRBD2 matching over 14 bases. In germline, CDR1 is SGHVS, CDR2 FNYEAQ. This CDR3 has 17 amino acids. V trimming: 3 bases; J trimming: 3 bases; junction bases outside the gene matches: 5. CDR3 DNA sequence: TGTGCCAGCAGCTTGGGACTAGCGGGAGTGGTTACAGATACGCAGTATTTT. As protein: CASSLGLAGVVTDTQYF.

The chain links TRBV9 to TRBJ1-3; TRBD1 agrees at 7 bases. Germline CDR1 SGDLS, CDR2 YYNGEE. The ends lost 4 bases at V and 0 bases at J; junction bases unmatched: 7. This CDR3 comprises 16 residues. This CDR3 is CASSIRTGPSGNTIYF. In nucleotides, the CDR3 is TGTGCCAGCAGCATACGGACAGGTCCCTCTGGAAACACCATATATTTT.

The gene calls are TRBV5-1 and TRBJ2-1; 13 nucleotides line up with TRBD2. V shed 5 bases, J shed 10 bases, and the junction held 9 bases outside the gene matches. Germline CDR1 and CDR2: SGHRS and YFSETQ. The CDR3 spans 15 residues. CDR3 in amino acids: CASRNGLAGAGEQFF. The DNA of the CDR3 is TGCGCCAGCAGAAACGGACTAGCGGGAGCAGGAGAGCAGTTCTTC.

V usage is TRBV19 and J usage is TRBJ2-3, with a possible D match to TRBD2 (6 bases). Germline CDR1 reads LNHDA; CDR2 reads SQIVND (reference sequence). The CDR3 totals 16 residues. Between the trimmed V and J ends, which lost 5 bases and 2 bases, there was a span of 17 bases. The CDR3 loop reads CASSDSSGRFTDTQYF. The CDR3 coding sequence is TGTGCCAGTAGTGACAGTAGCGGTCGTTTCACAGATACGCAGTATTTT.

V and J are TRBV30 and TRBJ1-1; D gene ambiguous. V was shortened by 1 base and J by 5 bases, with 11 bases between the two germline ends. There are 13 residues in the CDR3. Germline CDR1 is GTSNPN and CDR2 is SVGIG (reference sequence). This CDR3 reads CAWSAGFGTEAFF. DNA for the CDR3: TGTGCCTGGAGTGCGGGTTTTGGGACTGAAGCTTTCTTT. Full variable domain (remainder filled in from reference TRBV30 and TRBJ1-1): SQTIHQWPATLVQPVGSPLSLECTVEGTSNPNLYWYRQAAGRGLQLLFYSVGIGQISSEVPQNLSASRPQDRQFILSSKKLLLSDSGFYLCAWSAGFGTEAFFGQGTRLTVV.

The chain uses TRBV28 and TRBJ1-1; 8 positions match TRBD1. This CDR3 spans 13 amino acids. Germline CDR1 MDHEN, CDR2 SYDVKM. The V and J ends lost 5 bases and 8 bases, in that order; junction bases with no gene match: 7. CDR3 sequence: CASSRRQGREAFF. CDR3 nucleotides: TGTGCCAGCAGTCGGAGACAGGGGAGGGAAGCTTTCTTT.

CDR3 sequence: CASSHLQGSYNSPLHF. CDR3 sequence (DNA): TGCGCCAGCAGCCACCTACAGGGGTCCTATAATTCACCCCTCCACTTT. The rearrangement uses TRBV4-1 and TRBJ1-6; TRBD1 matches at 7 bases. CDR3 length: 16 residues. Per germline, CDR1 MGHRA and CDR2 YSYEKL. Germline trimming cut 3 bases from V and 1 base from J; bases unmatched to any gene: 3.

This clone was detected only once. The gene calls are TRBV6-1 and TRBJ1-5, with 9 nucleotides matching TRBD1. Germline values: CDR1 MNHNS, CDR2 SASEGT. The V segment lost 4 bases and the J segment 0 bases; nucleotides outside the gene matches: 4. The length of the CDR3 is 16 residues. CDR3 amino acids: CASSGTGDYSNQPQHF. DNA for the CDR3: TGTGCCAGCAGTGGGACAGGGGATTATAGCAATCAGCCCCAGCATTTT.

This chain connects TRBV19 to TRBJ2-3; a weak D match, TRBD2 (5 bases). The germline gives CDR1 LNHDA, CDR2 SQIVND (reference sequence). The length of the CDR3 is 14 residues. V shed 7 bases and J shed 2 bases, with 13 bases lying between them. CDR3 protein: CASNQRSNTDTQYF. The DNA of the CDR3 is TGTGCCAGTAATCAGCGGAGCAACACAGATACGCAGTATTTT.